This entry lists 4 T cell receptor beta chains sequenced from one sample in a study of siplizumab effects on memory and regulatory T cells. Sequencing used immunoSEQ multiplex PCR; TCRdb keeps in-frame clones, though not all of them. The sample records some 96,000 clones, approximately 91% being singletons. The sample taken for sequencing was CD4+ T cells sorted from blood. All receptors derive from a human donor in good health.

The chain links TRBV29-1 to TRBJ2-1; a possible D gene is TRBD2 (6 bases). CDR1 is SQVTM and CDR2 is ANQGSEA in the germline V gene. This CDR3 is 11 amino acids long. CDR3 nucleotides: TGCACCGGGGGCTCCTACAATGAGCAGTTCTTC. As protein: CTGGSYNEQFF.

V and J are TRBV6-5 and TRBJ1-2, with D possibly being TRBD1 (6 bases). Per germline, CDR1 MNHEY and CDR2 SVGAGI. V was cut by 9 bases and J by 4 bases, with 15 bases left in between. CDR3 length: 13 residues. The CDR3 coding sequence is TGTGCCAGTGCCCTCGGGGGGCCCTATGGCTACACCTTC. It is translated as CASALGGPYGYTF.

The chain couples TRBV7-2 to TRBJ2-1; TRBD2 agrees at 9 bases. Germline V gene sequence: CDR1 SGHTA, CDR2 FQGNSA. V trimming: 8 bases; J trimming: 2 bases; junction bases outside the gene matches: 4. CDR3 length: 14 residues. CDR3 amino acids: CASGRGGAYNEQFF. The CDR3 bases are TGTGCCAGCGGGCGGGGGGGTGCCTACAATGAGCAGTTCTTC.

This sequence joins TRBV2 and TRBJ1-5; D is unclear. This CDR3 comprises 13 residues. V lost 6 bases and J 4 bases, leaving 10 bases between the germline ends. The germline CDR1 and CDR2 sequences are SNHLY and FYNNEI. DNA for the CDR3: TGTGCCAGCAGGTTGACACAAAATCAGCCCCAGCATTTT. The encoded protein is CASRLTQNQPQHF.